This TCR beta chain emerged from a study of shared clonotypes between healthy human individuals. Background on the study: Participating donors consisted of a couple of women and a few men aged 18 to 49.

V dropped 3 bases and J dropped 2; count of bases not matched to a gene: 8. Germline CDR1 KGHSH, CDR2 LQKENI. This CDR3 is built from 17 residues. Authors' processing steps: With immunoSEQ giving junction-only sequences and no quality scores, filtering differed. TCRdb's copy holds only in-frame clones and misses some; the assay was immunoSEQ multiplex PCR. The V and J calls and clone size were taken over from that table, and D and trimming were inferred from the DNA. The sample contains roughly 1,100,000 clones, about 75% of which appear only once. The chain uses TRBV18 and TRBJ2-3; 10 bases are shared with TRBD2. The sequenced sample consisted of memory CD4+ T cells sorted from blood. Subset: CD45RA-negative fraction. The source is a man between 18 and 35 years old in good health. The CDR3 DNA sequence: TGTGCCAGCTCACCGGCTGCTAGCGGGAGAGTCACAGATACGCAGTATTTT. Amino acids: CASSPAASGRVTDTQYF.